The rows below give T cell receptor beta chains drawn from one sample of a study of early T cells in non-severe SARS-CoV-2 infection. A single record per CDR3 protein comes from TCRdb applying MiXCR to the 5' RACE reads. The sample contains about 76,000 distinct CDR3 sequences, roughly a sixth of which appear only once. Material: whole blood. These receptors all come from an adult who was a healthcare worker with PCR-confirmed SARS-CoV-2 infection or an uninfected control (not recorded which). Both conserved end residues are part of each CDR3. The D gene is left open where the match is weak. Size tells how often a clone was seen (once, few, many) or the class of an expanded clone, and some rows leave it out.

>TRBV12-3/TRBV12-4|NA|NA|TRBJ2-2|11
TGTGCCAGCAGTTTTAGACGGGAGCTGTTTTTT
CASSFRRELFF
>TRBV27|TRBD2|NA|TRBJ2-7|13
TGTGCCAGTTCGACTAGCGGGTTATACGAGCAGTACTTC
CASSTSGLYEQYF
>TRBV12-3/TRBV12-4|NA|NA|TRBJ2-6|12
TGTGCCAGCAGTTTAGTGGCCAACGTCCTGACTTTC
CASSLVANVLTF
>TRBV6-5|NA|NA|TRBJ1-2|18
TGTGCCAGCAGTTACTCGCTCCCGGTCCCCACTTTGAACTATGGCTACACCTTC
CASSYSLPVPTLNYGYTF
>TRBV28|NA|NA|TRBJ2-2|16
TGTGCCAGCACCACTGAGGCAGAGAGAGACACCGGGGAGCTGTTTTTT
CASTTEAERDTGELFF
>TRBV18|NA|few|TRBJ2-5|16
TGTGCCAGCTCACCACAGGCAGCAAGGCCTCAAGAGACCCAGTACTTC
CASSPQAARPQETQYF
>TRBV5-6|NA|many|TRBJ2-1|14
TGTGCCAGCCTTGAGGGGGGCCGCGCCGATGAGCAGTTCTTC
CASLEGGRADEQFF
>TRBV5-4|NA|NA|TRBJ1-1|15
TGTGCCAGCAGCTTGTCCAATCAGGGTGACACTGAAGCTTTCTTT
CASSLSNQGDTEAFF
>TRBV29-1|NA|once|TRBJ1-1|15
TGCAGCGTTGGGGGCCCAAGCATCAAGGACACTGAAGCTTTCTTT
CSVGGPSIKDTEAFF
>TRBV7-9|NA|many|TRBJ2-1|12
TGTGCCAGCAGCTTATCTTACAATGAGCAGTTCTTC
CASSLSYNEQFF
>TRBV20-1|TRBD1|NA|TRBJ1-5|14
TGCAGTGCTAGTCAGGGGGCCATAAATCACCCCCAGCGTTTT
CSASQGAINHPQRF
>TRBV14|NA|few|TRBJ1-2|14
TGTGCCAGCAGCTCCTTACAGGGAATCTATGGCTACACCTTC
CASSSLQGIYGYTF
>TRBV27|NA|many|TRBJ2-3|16
TGTGCCAGCAGTTCCCGGGACATCACTGTCACAGATACGCAGTATTTT
CASSSRDITVTDTQYF
>TRBV30|TRBD2|few|TRBJ2-1|15
TGTGCCTGGACCCTGACTAGCGGGAGTATCTATGAGCAGTTCTTC
CAWTLTSGSIYEQFF
>TRBV11-2|TRBD2|few|TRBJ2-1|15
TGTGCCAGCAGCTCACTCTTGGGACTAGATAATGAGCAGTTCTTC
CASSSLLGLDNEQFF
>TRBV4-3|TRBD2|NA|TRBJ2-7|17
TGCGCCAGCAGCCATTTGCTAGCGGGACTACAAAGCTACGAGCAGTACTTC
CASSHLLAGLQSYEQYF
>TRBV13|NA|NA|TRBJ1-1|11
TGTGCCAGCAGCGAAAACACTGAAGCTTTCTTT
CASSENTEAFF
>TRBV27|NA|NA|TRBJ2-7|16
TGTGCCAGCAGTTTATCGGCCGCGGCAGGACACTACGAGCAGTACTTC
CASSLSAAAGHYEQYF
>TRBV19|TRBD1|NA|TRBJ2-2|14
TGTGCCAGTATGGACAGGGTATACACCGGGGAGCTGTTTTTT
CASMDRVYTGELFF
>TRBV11-1|TRBD1|many|TRBJ2-1|14
TGTGCCACCGATGGGACAGGGACGTACAATGAGCAGTTCTTC
CATDGTGTYNEQFF
>TRBV13|TRBD1|few|TRBJ1-5|14
TGTGCCAGCAGCTATGGACAGGGAGATCAGCCCCAGCATTTT
CASSYGQGDQPQHF
>TRBV2|TRBD2|many|TRBJ2-2|16
TGTGCCAGCAGTGAACAGGGACTAGCGGTCACCGGGGAGCTGTTTTTT
CASSEQGLAVTGELFF
>TRBV7-9|NA|NA|TRBJ1-1|13
TGTGCCAGCAGTCAAGGGGCTAACACTGAAGCTTTCTTT
CASSQGANTEAFF
>TRBV19|NA|few|TRBJ1-5|14
TGTGCCAGTAGTATAGATGGTAGCAATCAGCCCCAGCATTTT
CASSIDGSNQPQHF